This T cell receptor beta chain is from a study of shared clonotypes between healthy human individuals. The CDR3 sequence is 14 residues long. Per germline, CDR1 KGHSH and CDR2 LQKENI. After removal of 0 bases from V and 10 bases from J, the junction contained 5 bases not matched to a gene. Profiling relied on immunoSEQ multiplex PCR, and the TCRdb table lists in-frame clones only, not all of them. The sample contains roughly 2,500,000 clones, 90% to 95% of which appear only once. This sequence was found in a man aged 18 to 29 in good health. Some clones in this sample may be carry-over from other donors' samples. The chain employs TRBV18 and TRBJ2-1; 8 nucleotides align to TRBD2. Sequenced material: naive CD4+ T cells from PBMCs. Subset of the sample: CD45RA+ positively selected. CDR3 sequence reads: CASSPPARGGEQFF. CDR3 in DNA: TGTGCCAGCTCACCACCTGCCCGGGGGGGCGAGCAGTTCTTC. Variable domain in full (rest from reference TRBV18 and TRBJ2-1): NAGVMQNPRHLVRRRGQEARLRCSPMKGHSHVYWYRQLPEEGLKFMVYLQKENIIDESGMPKERFSAEFPKEGPSILRIQQVVRGDSAAYFCASSPPARGGEQFFGPGTRLTVL.